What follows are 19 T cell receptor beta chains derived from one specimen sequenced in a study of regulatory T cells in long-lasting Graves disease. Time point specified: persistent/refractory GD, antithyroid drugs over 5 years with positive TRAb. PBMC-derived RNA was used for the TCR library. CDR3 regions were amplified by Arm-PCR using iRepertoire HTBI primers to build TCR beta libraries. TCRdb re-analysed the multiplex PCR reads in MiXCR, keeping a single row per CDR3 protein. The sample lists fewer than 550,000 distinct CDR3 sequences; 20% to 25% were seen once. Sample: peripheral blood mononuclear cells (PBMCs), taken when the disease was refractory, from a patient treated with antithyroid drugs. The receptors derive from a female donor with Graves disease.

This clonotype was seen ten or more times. The CDR3 reads CASSPSTWGYTF. The CDR3 DNA is TGTGCCAGCAGTCCCTCAACGTGGGGCTACACCTTC. The rearrangement links TRBV12-3 or TRBV12-4 to TRBJ1-2, with unresolved D. The length of the CDR3 is 12 residues. V was cut by 5 bases and J by 8 bases, with 12 bases left in between.

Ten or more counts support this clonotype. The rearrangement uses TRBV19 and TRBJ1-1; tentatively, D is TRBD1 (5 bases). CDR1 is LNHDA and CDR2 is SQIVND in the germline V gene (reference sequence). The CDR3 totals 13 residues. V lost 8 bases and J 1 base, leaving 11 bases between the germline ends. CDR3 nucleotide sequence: TGTGCCAGTGCAGACAGACCGAACACTGAAGCTTTCTTT. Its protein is CASADRPNTEAFF.

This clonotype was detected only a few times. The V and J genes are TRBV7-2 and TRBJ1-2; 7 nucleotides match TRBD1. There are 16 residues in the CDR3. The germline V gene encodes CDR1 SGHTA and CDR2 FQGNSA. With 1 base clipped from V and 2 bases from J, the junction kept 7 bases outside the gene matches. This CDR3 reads CASSLGPDRINYGYTF. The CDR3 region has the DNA TGTGCCAGCAGCTTAGGCCCGGACAGGATCAACTATGGCTACACCTTC.

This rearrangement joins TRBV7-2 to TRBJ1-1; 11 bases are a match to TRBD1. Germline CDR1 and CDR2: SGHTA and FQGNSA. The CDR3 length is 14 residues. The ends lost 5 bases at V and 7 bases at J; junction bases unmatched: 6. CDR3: CASSLGQGASEAFF. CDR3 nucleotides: TGTGCCAGCAGCCTAGGACAGGGGGCTAGTGAAGCTTTCTTT.

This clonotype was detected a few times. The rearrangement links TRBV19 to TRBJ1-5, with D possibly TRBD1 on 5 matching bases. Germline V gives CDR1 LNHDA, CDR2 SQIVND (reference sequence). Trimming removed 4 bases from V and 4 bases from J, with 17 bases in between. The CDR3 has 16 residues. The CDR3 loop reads CASSSGGAGGNQPQHF. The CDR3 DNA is TGTGCCAGTAGTAGTGGAGGGGCGGGCGGGAATCAGCCCCAGCATTTT.

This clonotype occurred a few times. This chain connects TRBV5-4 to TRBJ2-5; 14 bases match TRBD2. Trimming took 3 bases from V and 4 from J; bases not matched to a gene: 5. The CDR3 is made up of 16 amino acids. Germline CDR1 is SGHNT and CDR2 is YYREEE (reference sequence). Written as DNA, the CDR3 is TGTGCCAGCAGCTCTGGGACTAGCGGGAGAAGAGAGACCCAGTACTTC. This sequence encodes CASSSGTSGRRETQYF. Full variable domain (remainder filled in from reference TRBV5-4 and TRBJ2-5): ETGVTQSPTHLIKTRGQQVTLRCSSQSGHNTVSWYQQALGQGPQFIFQYYREEENGRGNFPPRFSGLQFPNYSSELNVNALELDDSALYLCASSSGTSGRRETQYFGPGTRLLVL.

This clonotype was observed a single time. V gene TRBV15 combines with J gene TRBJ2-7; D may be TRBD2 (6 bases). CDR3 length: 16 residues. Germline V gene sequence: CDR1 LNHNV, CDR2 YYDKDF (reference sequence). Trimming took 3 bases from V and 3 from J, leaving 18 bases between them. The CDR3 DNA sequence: TGTGCCACCAGCAGTACCCTTAGCGGACTGATCTACGAGCAGTACTTC. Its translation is CATSSTLSGLIYEQYF.

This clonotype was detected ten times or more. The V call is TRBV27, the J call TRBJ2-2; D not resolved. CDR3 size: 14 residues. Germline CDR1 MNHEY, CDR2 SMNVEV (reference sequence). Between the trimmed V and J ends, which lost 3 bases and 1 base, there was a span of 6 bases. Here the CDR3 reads CASSLRWNTGELFF. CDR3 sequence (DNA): TGTGCCAGCAGTTTGCGCTGGAACACCGGGGAGCTGTTTTTT.

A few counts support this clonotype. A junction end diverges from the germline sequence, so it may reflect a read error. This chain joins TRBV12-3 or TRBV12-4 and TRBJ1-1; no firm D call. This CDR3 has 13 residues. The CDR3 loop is CTSSPSLNTEAFF. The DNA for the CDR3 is TGTACCAGCAGCCCCAGCCTGAACACTGAAGCTTTCTTT.

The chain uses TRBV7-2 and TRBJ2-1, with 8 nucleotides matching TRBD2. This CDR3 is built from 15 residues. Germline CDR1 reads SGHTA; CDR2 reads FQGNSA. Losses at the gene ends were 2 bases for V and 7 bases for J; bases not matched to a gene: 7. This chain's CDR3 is CASSLSGSTANEQFF. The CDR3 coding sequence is TGTGCCAGCAGCTTAAGCGGGAGCACCGCAAATGAGCAGTTCTTC.

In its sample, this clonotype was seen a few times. The CDR3 here is CASSLVVGNTEAFF. The DNA of the CDR3 is TGCGCCAGCAGCTTGGTGGTAGGGAACACTGAAGCTTTCTTT. This sequence joins TRBV5-1 and TRBJ1-1; unclear D gene. The CDR3 covers 14 residues. The V end was cut by 0 bases, the J end by 1 base, with 7 bases between. Germline CDR1 and CDR2: SGHRS and YFSETQ.

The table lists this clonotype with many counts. CDR3 DNA: TGCGCCAGCAGCAGAATCACCGGGACAGGGCTGGCCGATAACTATGGCTACACCTTC. Its translation is CASSRITGTGLADNYGYTF. This sequence joins TRBV5-1 and TRBJ1-2; 9 bases map to TRBD1. The J segment lost 1 base and the V segment lost 4 bases, leaving 17 bases of the junction unmatched. In germline, CDR1 is SGHRS, CDR2 YFSETQ. The CDR3 contains 19 residues.

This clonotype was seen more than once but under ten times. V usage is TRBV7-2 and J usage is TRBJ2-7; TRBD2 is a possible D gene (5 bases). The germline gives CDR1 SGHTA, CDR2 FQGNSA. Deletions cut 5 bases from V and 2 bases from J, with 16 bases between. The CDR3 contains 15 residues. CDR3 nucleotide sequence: TGTGCCAGCAGCCCAGCGGCGGGTGCTGCCTACGAGCAGTACTTC. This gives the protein CASSPAAGAAYEQYF.

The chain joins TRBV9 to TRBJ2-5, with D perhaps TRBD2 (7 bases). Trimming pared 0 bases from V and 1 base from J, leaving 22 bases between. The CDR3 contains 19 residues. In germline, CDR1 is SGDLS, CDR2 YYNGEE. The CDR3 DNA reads TGTGCCAGCAGCGTAGCCCCGGGGGGCGCCGGGGCAGGCCAAGAGACCCAGTACTTC. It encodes CASSVAPGGAGAGQETQYF.

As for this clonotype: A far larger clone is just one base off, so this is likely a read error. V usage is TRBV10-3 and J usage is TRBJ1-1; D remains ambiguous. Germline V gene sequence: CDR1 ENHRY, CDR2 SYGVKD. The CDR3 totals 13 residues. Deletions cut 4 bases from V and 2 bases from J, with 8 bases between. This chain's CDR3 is CAISAQVNTEAFF. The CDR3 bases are TGTGCCATCAGTGCGCAAGTTAACACTGAAGCTTTCTTT.

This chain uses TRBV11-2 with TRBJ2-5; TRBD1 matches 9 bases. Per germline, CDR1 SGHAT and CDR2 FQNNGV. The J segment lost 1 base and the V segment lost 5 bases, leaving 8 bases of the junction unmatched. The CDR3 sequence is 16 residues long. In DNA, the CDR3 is TGTGCCAGCAGCCCGGGGGACAGGGTAGGCCAAGAGACCCAGTACTTC. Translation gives CASSPGDRVGQETQYF.

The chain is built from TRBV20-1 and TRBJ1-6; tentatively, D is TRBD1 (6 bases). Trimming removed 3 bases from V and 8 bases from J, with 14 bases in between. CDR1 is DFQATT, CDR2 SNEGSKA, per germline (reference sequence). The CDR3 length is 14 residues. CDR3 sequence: CSASELRGDSPLHF. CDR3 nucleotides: TGCAGTGCTAGCGAACTGAGGGGGGATTCACCCCTCCACTTT.

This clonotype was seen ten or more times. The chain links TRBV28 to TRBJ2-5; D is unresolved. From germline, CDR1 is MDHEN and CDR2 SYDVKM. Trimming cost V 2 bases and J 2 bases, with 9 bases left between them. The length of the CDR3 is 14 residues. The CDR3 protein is CASSLVAPQETQYF. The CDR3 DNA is TGTGCCAGCAGTTTAGTAGCTCCTCAAGAGACCCAGTACTTC.

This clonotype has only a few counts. CDR3 nucleotide sequence: TGTGCCAGCAGTTACTCGAGGGACCGGGAAGGCTACACCTTC. It yields the protein CASSYSRDREGYTF. This chain connects TRBV6-2 or TRBV6-3 to TRBJ1-2; TRBD1 is a possible D gene (5 bases). The germline V and J ends were trimmed by 0 bases and 8 bases, with 13 bases remaining between them. The CDR3 length is 14 residues. Germline values: CDR1 MNHEY, CDR2 SVGEGT.